The entry below describes one T cell receptor beta chain. Its specificity is unknown. Germline-derived CDR1 and CDR2 are LGHNA and YNFKEQ. CDR3 length equals 15 residues. The V gene end was trimmed by 3 bases and the J gene end by 5 bases; junction bases not matched to a gene: 9. This specimen belongs to a study of cytotoxic CD8 clonotypes in ibrutinib-treated CLL. Profiled with immunoSEQ multiplex PCR; TCRdb holds only in-frame clones, not every one. In the table there are some 63,000 clones, 90% of which are singletons. Study-level findings and limits: Baseline-level clonality went beyond age-matched healthy donors and moved in step with circulating CD8+ T-cell counts.

This rearrangement joins TRBV4-2 to TRBJ2-7; 8 bases map to TRBD2. The receptor was derived from a human donor with chronic lymphocytic leukemia. The sample here was PBMCs, taken after 12 months of ibrutinib treatment. CDR3 sequence: CASSQGIFSGDEQYF. The CDR3 DNA reads TGTGCCAGCAGCCAGGGTATATTTAGCGGGGACGAGCAGTACTTC.